This T cell receptor beta chain was sequenced in a study of vaccination effects on CD4 cells after COVID-19. As to this clone: Its target is not known.

Profiling relied on immunoSEQ multiplex PCR, and the TCRdb table lists in-frame clones only, not all of them. The data show about 22,000 clones, with around 74% seen just once and around 23% held by the top ten. Antigen-specific CD4+ T cells were expanded with viral peptide pools in the ViraFEST assay before sequencing. Investigators separated out CD4+ T cells once 9 to 11 days of culture had passed. Either the BNT162b2 or mRNA-1273 vaccine was given to participants in two doses. The sequence was obtained from a human donor who received a COVID-19 vaccine. Sequences were derived from CD4+ T cells from PBMCs cultured with HCoV-NL63 spike peptides, sampled after COVID-19 vaccination.

The CDR3 loop reads CASSPWGERGYTF. The CDR3, as DNA: TGTGCCAGCAGCCCATGGGGGGAACGGGGCTACACCTTC. The chain couples TRBV7-9 to TRBJ1-2, with a possible D match to TRBD1 (5 bases). This CDR3 has 13 amino acids. The germline V gene encodes CDR1 SEHNR and CDR2 FQNEAQ (reference sequence). The germline V and J ends were trimmed by 5 bases and 8 bases, with 15 bases remaining between them.